This record looks at one T cell receptor (beta chain) sequence and its context. TCRdb independently ran MiXCR on the 5' RACE reads; one entry per CDR3 protein. This sample carries around 490,000 distinct CDR3 sequences, 12% to 15% of them seen once, and the ten largest clones take less than 0.5%. These data come from a study of identical twins. After removal of 4 bases from V and 7 bases from J, the junction contained 6 bases not matched to a gene. The CDR3 is 16 residues long. The V gene's germline CDR1 is KGHDR and CDR2 SFDVKD. These data also formed part of another study, on yellow fever vaccine responses in identical twins.

The V call is TRBV24-1, the J call TRBJ2-1, with 13 bases matching TRBD2. This receptor was obtained from a woman aged 18-29 years in good health. The sequencing input was CD4+ T cells sorted from blood. CDR3 protein: CATSDGLAGVLNEQFF. Here the CDR3 DNA reads TGTGCCACCAGTGACGGACTAGCGGGGGTATTGAATGAGCAGTTCTTC.